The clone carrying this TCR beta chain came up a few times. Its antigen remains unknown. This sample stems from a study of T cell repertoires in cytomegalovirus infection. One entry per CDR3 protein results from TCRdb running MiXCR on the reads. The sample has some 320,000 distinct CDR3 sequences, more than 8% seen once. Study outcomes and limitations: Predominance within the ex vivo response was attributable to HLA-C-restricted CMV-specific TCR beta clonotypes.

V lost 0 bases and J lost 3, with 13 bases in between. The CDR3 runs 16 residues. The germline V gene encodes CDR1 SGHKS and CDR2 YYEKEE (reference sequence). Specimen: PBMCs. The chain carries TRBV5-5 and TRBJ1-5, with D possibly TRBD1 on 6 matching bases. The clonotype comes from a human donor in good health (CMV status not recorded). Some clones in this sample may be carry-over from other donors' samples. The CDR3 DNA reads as TGTGCCAGCAGCTTGGGCGTGGGGGGGCCCAATCAGCCCCAGCATTTT. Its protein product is CASSLGVGGPNQPQHF.